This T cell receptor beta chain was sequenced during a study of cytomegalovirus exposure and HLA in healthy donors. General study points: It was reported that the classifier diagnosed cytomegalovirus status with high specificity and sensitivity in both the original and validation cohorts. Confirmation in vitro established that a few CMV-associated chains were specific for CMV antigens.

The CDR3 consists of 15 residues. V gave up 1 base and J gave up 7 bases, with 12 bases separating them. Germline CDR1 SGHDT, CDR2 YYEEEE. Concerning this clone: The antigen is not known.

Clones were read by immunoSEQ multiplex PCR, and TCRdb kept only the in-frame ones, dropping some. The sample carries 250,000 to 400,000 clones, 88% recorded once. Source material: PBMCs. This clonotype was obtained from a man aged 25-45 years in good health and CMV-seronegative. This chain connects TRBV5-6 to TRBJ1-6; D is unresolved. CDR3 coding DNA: TGTGCCAGCAGCTTGCGCTCGCTAAGCAATTCACCCCTCCACTTT. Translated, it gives CASSLRSLSNSPLHF.